This T cell receptor beta chain was recorded in a study of PD-1 blockade in classical Hodgkin lymphoma. Study findings and constraints: Significantly greater TCR diversity emerged by C4D1 in CD4+ cells but not CD8+ cells. It was among complete responders that baseline diversity resembled that of newly diagnosed patients. With respect to the repertoire differences, their causes, possibly disease activity or prior therapy, remain undefined.

Sequencing used immunoSEQ multiplex PCR; TCRdb keeps in-frame clones, though not all of them. The profile shows roughly 96,000 clones, roughly 89% of them singletons. Autologous stem cell transplantation was followed by relapse in every patient, and brentuximab vedotin exposure varied. This clone was observed a handful of times. Its antigen is still unknown. The V gene lost 8 bases and the J gene lost 8 bases, with 16 bases spanning the gap. This CDR3 has 13 residues. Looked up from germline, CDR1 is SEHNR and CDR2 is FQNEAQ (reference sequence). The genes are TRBV7-9 and TRBJ2-1, with D possibly being TRBD2 (5 bases). This clonotype was obtained from a human donor with classical Hodgkin lymphoma. The sample here was peripheral blood mononuclear cells (PBMCs), taken before the second cycle of nivolumab. The CDR3 coding sequence is TGTGCCAGCGCCCCTAGAGGGCCTTATGAGCAGTTCTTC. Amino acids: CASAPRGPYEQFF. Full variable domain (rest looked up from reference TRBV7-9 and TRBJ2-1): DTGVSQNPRHKITKRGQNVTFRCDPISEHNRLYWYRQTLGQGPEFLTYFQNEAQLEKSRLLSDRFSAERPKGSFSTLEIQRTEQGDSAMYLCASAPRGPYEQFFGPGTRLTVL.